These T cell receptor beta chains were read from a single sample in a study of T cell repertoires in cytomegalovirus infection. TCRdb fed the reads into MiXCR, producing one record per CDR3 protein. The repertoire holds roughly 100,000 distinct CDR3 sequences, with 15% to 20% as singletons. Sequenced: PBMCs. These receptors were taken from a human donor in good health (CMV status not recorded). Some clones in this sample may be carry-over from other donors' samples. CDR3s include the opening cysteine and the closing phenylalanine or tryptophan. D genes are given only for firm matches. Where a row states a size, it is once, few, many or the class of an expanded clone; other rows omit it.

>TRBJ2-3|many|TRBV7-2|.
TGTGCCAGCAGCTTACAAGTCACAGATACGCAGTATTTT
CASSLQVTDTQYF
>TRBJ2-2|many|TRBV7-9|TRBD1
TGTGCCAGCAGGACAGGGTGGACCGGGGAGCTGTTTTTT
CASRTGWTGELFF
>TRBJ2-7|many|TRBV20-1|.
TGCAGTGCTAGAGAGTTCGGGCCCTACGAGCAGTACTTC
CSAREFGPYEQYF
>TRBJ2-5|few|TRBV20-1|TRBD1
TGCAGTGCTTACCCGGGACAGGGGGCAACGGAGACCCAGTACTTC
CSAYPGQGATETQYF
>TRBJ1-1|many|TRBV12-3/TRBV12-4|.
TGTGCCAGCAGTCCCTTTGAGGGGCTCACTGAAGCTTTCTTT
CASSPFEGLTEAFF
>TRBJ2-1|.|TRBV6-5|TRBD2
TGTGCCAGCAGTTTTCGGGGGGGGGCCTACAATGAGCAGTTCTTC
CASSFRGGAYNEQFF
>TRBJ2-3|.|TRBV6-4|TRBD2
TGTGCCAGCCCCCGGGAGAGCGGGGGGTCGGGCACAGATACGCAGTATTTT
CASPRESGGSGTDTQYF
>TRBJ1-1|many|TRBV29-1|TRBD1
TGCAGCGTTGACGGTCCAGGGGGATCCACTGAAGCTTTCTTT
CSVDGPGGSTEAFF
>TRBJ2-1|many|TRBV7-2|.
TGTGCCAGCACCCAGGGCCCTTACAATGAGCAGTTCTTC
CASTQGPYNEQFF
>TRBJ1-2|many|TRBV7-2|TRBD1
TGTGCCAGCAGCTCCCTACTCGGACAGGAGACCTATGGCTACACCTTC
CASSSLLGQETYGYTF
>TRBJ1-1|.|TRBV19|TRBD1
TGTGCCAGTAGTGCCACCCTCAGGGGGAGGCTGACGGACACTGAAGCTTTCTTT
CASSATLRGRLTDTEAFF
>TRBJ1-1|.|TRBV29-1|TRBD1
TGCAGCGGACAGGGGAACACTGAAGCTTTCTTT
CSGQGNTEAFF
>TRBJ1-5|few|TRBV6-5|.
TGTGCCAGCAGTACAACAGGGTACAATCAGCCCCAGCATTTT
CASSTTGYNQPQHF
>TRBJ1-2|many|TRBV7-9|.
TGTGCCAGCAGCTCCCGGGCCTCTAACTATGGCTACACCTTC
CASSSRASNYGYTF
>TRBJ1-2|.|TRBV5-8|.
TGTGCCAGCAGCTTTTTCATTGAAGATGGCTACACCTTC
CASSFFIEDGYTF
>TRBJ1-2|many|TRBV20-1|.
TGCAGTGCTAGAGCAATGTGGTCCGAGGGGGGCTACACCTTC
CSARAMWSEGGYTF
>TRBJ2-7|many|TRBV7-2|TRBD2
TGTGCCAGCAGCGAAGGGCGGGGGGGCAACGAGCAGTACTTC
CASSEGRGGNEQYF
>TRBJ1-2|.|TRBV2|TRBD1
TGTGCCAGCACATTCCGGGACAGGGCTCCTGATGGCTACACCTTC
CASTFRDRAPDGYTF
>TRBJ1-5|few|TRBV28|.
TGTGCCAGCAGTTTCTGGCAAGATAGCAATCAGCCCCAGCATTTT
CASSFWQDSNQPQHF
>TRBJ1-5|many|TRBV7-2|.
TGTGCCAGCAGCCCAACAGTGGGCAATCAGCCCCAGCATTTT
CASSPTVGNQPQHF
>TRBJ1-1|few|TRBV20-1|.
TGCAGTGCTAGACAGGCCCAAGGGAGCACTGAAGCTTTCTTT
CSARQAQGSTEAFF
>TRBJ2-5|.|TRBV5-1|TRBD2
TGCGCCAGCAGCCCGAGAAGCTCTAGCGGGGGGATTATTGCGACCCAGTACTTC
CASSPRSSSGGIIATQYF
>TRBJ1-1|.|TRBV20-1|.
TGCAGTGCTAGAGATTGGCGACTCTCAGGCACTGAAGCTTTCTTT
CSARDWRLSGTEAFF
>TRBJ1-4|few|TRBV4-2|.
TGTGCCAGCAGCGTCACCCCGGGGCTATCTAATGAAAAACTGTTTTTT
CASSVTPGLSNEKLFF
>TRBJ2-7|few|TRBV20-1|.
TGCAGTGCTACAGGGGAGCTAGCCTCCTACGAGCAGTACTTC
CSATGELASYEQYF
>TRBJ1-1|.|TRBV5-5|TRBD1
TGTGCCAGCAGCTCACAGGGGAGGGTTGAAGCTTTCTTT
CASSSQGRVEAFF
>TRBJ1-4|.|TRBV6-6|.
TGTGCCAGCAGGGGGCCTTCAACTAATGAAAAACTGTTTTTT
CASRGPSTNEKLFF
>TRBJ1-1|many|TRBV7-9|TRBD1
TGTGCCAGCAGCTTACGGACAGGGGGGATGAACACTGAAGCTTTCTTT
CASSLRTGGMNTEAFF
>TRBJ1-5|few|TRBV18|.
TGTGCCAGCTCACAAACGTCAATAGGAGTGAATCAGCCCCAGCATTTT
CASSQTSIGVNQPQHF
>TRBJ2-3|.|TRBV6-5|.
TGTGCCAGCAGTTACGGCGGGGAGCGAGGAGATACGCAGTATTTT
CASSYGGERGDTQYF
>TRBJ1-2|.|TRBV5-1|TRBD1
TGCGCCAGCAGCTTGGTACAGGGGGCCACCTATGGCTACACCTTC
CASSLVQGATYGYTF
>TRBJ2-5|.|TRBV5-4|.
TGTGCCAGCAGCCCCTCCTGGGACGAGACCCAGTACTTC
CASSPSWDETQYF
>TRBJ2-3|once|TRBV15|TRBD2
TGTGCCACCAGCCCTACTCTAGCGGGGGCCCTGATAAACACAGATACGCAGTATTTT
CATSPTLAGALINTDTQYF
>TRBJ2-7|few|TRBV7-9|TRBD1
TGTGCCAGCACCATGGGGGGACAGGGGAACGAGCAGTACTTC
CASTMGGQGNEQYF
>TRBJ2-5|.|TRBV5-1|TRBD2
TGCGCCAGTAGCGGGGGGGCGGAGACCCAGTACTTC
CASSGGAETQYF
>TRBJ2-3|few|TRBV6-6|.
TGTGCCAGCAGTTTTATCACAGATACGCAGTATTTT
CASSFITDTQYF
>TRBJ2-7|many|TRBV7-8|TRBD1
TGTGCCAGCAGCCTGCCCCTCAGACAGGGTCCGTCCGGCGAGCAGTACTTC
CASSLPLRQGPSGEQYF
>TRBJ1-1|many|TRBV28|.
TGTGCCAGCACCCCATTTGGTCTAAGGTCGAGGTGGATGGAAGCTTTCTTT
CASTPFGLRSRWMEAFF
>TRBJ2-2|few|TRBV7-9|.
TGTGCCAGCAGCCTTGGGACACTGAACACCGGGGAGCTGTTTTTT
CASSLGTLNTGELFF
>TRBJ1-1|.|TRBV5-6|.
TGTGCCAGCAGCTTGGTGGGAGGATTGAACACTGAAGCTTTCTTT
CASSLVGGLNTEAFF
>TRBJ2-3|.|TRBV20-1|.
TGCAGTGCTATGTCGGGGGCGAGCGGAGATACGCAGTATTTT
CSAMSGASGDTQYF
>TRBJ2-7|many|TRBV12-3/TRBV12-4|TRBD1
TGTGCCAGCAGCCAGGGACAGGGGGCCTACGAGCAGTACTTC
CASSQGQGAYEQYF
>TRBJ2-4|many|TRBV7-2|.
TGTGCCAGCAGCTTAGGGGGGGTAGCGAGCATTCAGTACTTC
CASSLGGVASIQYF
>TRBJ2-2|.|TRBV18|.
TGTGCCAGCTCACCACCGATCCGGGCTACCGGGGAGCTGTTTTTT
CASSPPIRATGELFF
>TRBJ2-5|.|TRBV5-1|.
TGCGCCAGCAGCTTGCGTGAGAAGCCCGAGACCCAGTACTTC
CASSLREKPETQYF
>TRBJ2-7|.|TRBV20-1|.
TGCAGTGCTACCAAGGACGGGACCTACGAGCAGTACTTC
CSATKDGTYEQYF
>TRBJ2-3|few|TRBV6-5|.
TGTGCCAGCAGTTACGGGCAGGGGGGGGGCACAGATACGCAGTATTTT
CASSYGQGGGTDTQYF
>TRBJ1-1|.|TRBV4-1|.
TGCGCCAGCAGCCAAGTGGATGTCGTGAACACTGAAGCTTTCTTT
CASSQVDVVNTEAFF
>TRBJ1-6|many|TRBV27|.
TGTGCCAGCAGTTCAGGGCTCCAACCCCTCCACTTT
CASSSGLQPLHF
>TRBJ2-1|few|TRBV4-1|.
TGCGCCAGCAGCTCCCCGTCTAGCAGATACAATGAGCAGTTCTTC
CASSSPSSRYNEQFF
>TRBJ1-6|.|TRBV20-1|.
TGCAGTGCTTCCCGGGACGATAATTCACCCCTCCACTTT
CSASRDDNSPLHF
>TRBJ1-2|many|TRBV7-2|.
TGTGCCAGCAGCTTACGCAGGGTTTATGGCTACACCTTC
CASSLRRVYGYTF
>TRBJ2-7|.|TRBV7-9|.
TGTGCCAGCAGCTTAGCTTTGAACCCTGCGAGCTACGAGCAGTACTTC
CASSLALNPASYEQYF
>TRBJ1-4|.|TRBV14|.
TGTGCCAGCAGCCAAGGTGTTGGTGAAAAACTGTTTTTT
CASSQGVGEKLFF
>TRBJ2-7|.|TRBV7-3|.
TGTGCCAGCAGCTTAAACGGGGGCCCCTACGAGCAGTACTTC
CASSLNGGPYEQYF